The present entry profiles one TCR beta chain with its context. The antigen is undetermined. Germline is not matched at one junction end, which may reflect a read error. Germline V CDR1 and CDR2: LNHDA, SQIVND (reference sequence). The CDR3 runs to 16 residues. This sample is drawn from a study of vaccination and CD4 T cells after COVID-19. The treatment is: roughly 10-day PBMC culture with coronavirus spike peptide pools or control peptides (ViraFEST assay). It was with about 10 IU/ml IL-2 and roughly 10 ug/ml peptide pools that 1.8 million or so PBMCs per well were cultured. The Oncomine TCR Beta short-read assay sequenced DNA from cultured CD4+ T cells. TCRdb re-derived calls from the PCR reads in MiXCR, one entry per CDR3 protein. The profile shows approximately 21,000 distinct CDR3 sequences, over 55% of them singletons.

The sample taken for sequencing was CD4+ T cells from blood, cultured in vitro. The rearrangement uses TRBV19 and TRBJ2-7; TRBD1 aligns across 9 bases. The receptor was derived from a human donor who had recovered from COVID-19. DNA for the CDR3: TGTGCCAGCAGTAGTTCTCCGCCGGGACAGGGCTACGAGCAGTACTTC. Its protein is CASSSSPPGQGYEQYF.